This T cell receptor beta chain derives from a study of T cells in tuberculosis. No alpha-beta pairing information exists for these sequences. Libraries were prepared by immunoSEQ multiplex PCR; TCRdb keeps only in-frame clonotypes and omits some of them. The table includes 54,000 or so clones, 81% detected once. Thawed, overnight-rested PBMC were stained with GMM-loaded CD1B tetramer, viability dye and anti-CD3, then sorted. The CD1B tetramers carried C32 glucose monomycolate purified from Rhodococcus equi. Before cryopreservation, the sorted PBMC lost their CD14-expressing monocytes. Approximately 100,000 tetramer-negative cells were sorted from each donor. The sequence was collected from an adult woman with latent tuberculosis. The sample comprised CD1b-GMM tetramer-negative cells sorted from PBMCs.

CDR3 in DNA: TGTGCCAGCAGCAAAGGGGAGGGTAGAGCAGAAAAACTGTTTTTT. Translation gives CASSKGEGRAEKLFF. The chain employs TRBV21-1 and TRBJ1-4. TRBV21-1 is a pseudogene locus. This CDR3 region has 15 residues.